The T cell receptor beta chain described here comes from a study of T cell repertoires in cytomegalovirus infection. V was cut by 4 bases and J by 2 bases, with 30 bases left in between. The CDR3 runs 20 residues. Per germline, CDR1 SEHNR and CDR2 FQNEAQ (reference sequence). Study findings and constraints: Cumulative public TCR beta family frequency identified CMV carriers with the relevant HLA. CMV-specific TCR beta clonotypes restricted by HLA-C were the ones dominating the ex vivo response.

MiXCR, run by TCRdb on the reads, gives a single entry per CDR3 protein. The data show around 570,000 distinct CDR3 sequences, with under 45% seen just once and roughly 50% held by the top ten. Concerning this clonotype itself: Its antigen is unknown.

Sequences were derived from cultured PBMCs, sampled from culture after CMV antigen stimulation. The V call is TRBV7-9, the J call TRBJ2-7; D assignment may be TRBD1 or TRBD2 (5 bases each). This TCR was recovered from a human donor in good health (CMV status not recorded). Some clones in this sample may be carry-over from other donors' samples. CDR3 residues: CASSSLGQGAYNPPTYEQYF. CDR3 in DNA: TGTGCCAGCAGCTCGTTGGGCCAGGGAGCTTACAATCCCCCCACCTACGAGCAGTACTTC.